This TCR beta chain originates from a study of cytomegalovirus exposure and HLA in healthy donors (dated by TCRdb to 2017 to 2019). Regarding the research as a whole: According to a later analysis, one platform produced both the 120 validation repertoires and the 666 repertoires of the first cohort. The study aimed to test whether cataloging public T cell receptors could reveal signatures of past pathogen exposure. Besides the first cohort of roughly 700 subjects, a separate validation cohort made up of 120 or so different subjects was used. High-throughput TCR immunosequencing, statistical association of individual TCRs with disease status, and machine learning were combined to predict cytomegalovirus infection status. Overall study results and their limits: All 120 or so repertoires were used to score co-occurrence in the validation cohort in a later analysis, because that analysis had no HLA typing for the cohort. In vitro tests confirmed that three of the cytomegalovirus-associated TCR beta chains recognize cytomegalovirus antigens. A total of fewer than 200 TCR beta chains were listed by the study as associated with cytomegalovirus. Subsequent analysis determined that TCRs grouped into clusters in the first cohort also showed a tendency toward co-occurrence across the roughly 120 validation repertoires, and 94% of cluster scores exceeded 0. In both the original and validation cohorts, the classifier was reported to diagnose cytomegalovirus status with high specificity and sensitivity. Most TCR sequences were seen in very few donors, while some public TCRs were found in many individuals. It was suggested by the authors that the approach could potentially be generalized to other disease states and immunological phenotypes.

The junction carries 10 bases between V and J, which are trimmed by 4 bases and 1 base respectively. In the germline V gene, CDR1 corresponds to SNHLY and CDR2 to FYNNEI. The CDR3 measures 14 amino acids from cysteine to phenylalanine. Here the CDR3 DNA is all that survives: 42 bases in frame from base 1. The donors were included in the validation cohort of approximately 120 subjects, a group kept apart from the 666-subject first cohort. To note about this clone: This receptor's antigen is unknown. Nothing much larger sits one base from this clone, and base qualities are not available.

Library creation used the immunoSEQ multiplex PCR assay. As for the authors' bioinformatics: A statistical classification framework was built for diagnosing cytomegalovirus status from the catalog of TCR beta chain sequences. TCRdb limited this immuneACCESS table to in-frame rearrangements with V and J called. A share of clones is missing; checked studies link under half to unresolved V genes, and the rest is unexplained. That table supplies the V and J calls and clone size; D and trimming were determined from the DNA. This sample is represented by approximately 200,000 clones; roughly 77% of them were singletons. The top ten hold around 1.3% of the sample.

The source is a woman aged 25 to 39 in good health and CMV-seronegative. Sequenced: PBMCs. Recombination joined TRBV2 with TRBJ1-1; the D gene is not confidently resolved. Here the CDR3 is given as CASSAGRANTEAFF. The DNA sequence reads TGTGCCAGCAGTGCTGGGAGAGCGAACACTGAAGCTTTCTTT.